The 7 T cell receptor beta chains below were found in one sample sequenced in a study of blood T cell repertoires in COVID-19 (TCRdb year 2020). Library construction relied on the immunoSEQ multiplex PCR assay. TCRdb took this table from immuneACCESS and kept in-frame rearrangements with V and J called. Such tables lack part of the clones; where checked against another copy, unresolved V genes explain under half of the gap, and the rest is unexplained. The sample records almost 200,000 clones, 75% to 85% of which are singletons. Under 7% of the sample lies in the top ten. The specimen sequenced was peripheral blood. These receptors were taken from a woman aged 40 to 50 with COVID-19, enrolled during active disease.

This clone was detected only once. The J gene is TRBJ1-1, the V gene TRBV4-3; D possibly corresponds to TRBD1 (6 bases). V was clipped by 0 bases and J by 11 bases, with 16 bases between them. The CDR3 extends over 14 amino acids. Germline V gives CDR1 LGHNA, CDR2 YSLEER. The CDR3 region is CASSQDEGGGKAFF. The CDR3 nucleotides are TGCGCCAGCAGCCAAGATGAGGGGGGGGGCAAGGCTTTCTTT.

The chain recombines TRBV12-5 with TRBJ2-2, with D maybe TRBD2 (6 bases). Deletions cut 6 bases from V and 1 base from J, with 15 bases between. The CDR3 consists of 16 residues. From germline, CDR1 is LGHNT and CDR2 FRNRAP. The CDR3 DNA sequence: TGTGCTAGTGGCCCCACTGGGACTTGGAACACCGGGGAGCTGTTTTTT. Its protein product is CASGPTGTWNTGELFF.

In DNA form, the CDR3 reads TGTGCCAGTAGTCCAAGGACAGGGATCTACAATGAGCAGTTCTTC. This codes for CASSPRTGIYNEQFF. The V and J genes are TRBV19 and TRBJ2-1, with TRBD1 matching 8 bases. The CDR3 sequence is 15 residues long. V dropped 5 bases and J dropped 3; count of bases not matched to a gene: 6. Germline values: CDR1 LNHDA, CDR2 SQIVND (reference sequence).

The rearrangement uses TRBV6-5 and TRBJ1-1; a weak D match, TRBD1 (5 bases). There are 14 residues in the CDR3. V was cut by 6 bases and J by 10 bases, with 21 bases left in between. CDR1 is MNHEY, CDR2 SVGAGI, per germline. In nucleotides, the CDR3 is TGTGCCAGCAGACAAGCCGGGGCATCGGAGGGAGCTTTCTTT. As protein: CASRQAGASEGAFF.

The chain links TRBV11-3 to TRBJ2-5; 7 bases fit TRBD2. This CDR3 is built from 15 residues. J lost 5 bases, V lost 0 bases, and 6 bases had no gene match. Germline V gene sequence: CDR1 SGHNT, CDR2 YENEEA. The CDR3 sequence: CASSLDSGGVETQYF. The CDR3 nucleotides read TGTGCCAGCAGCTTAGATTCGGGGGGTGTGGAGACCCAGTACTTC.

The V call is TRBV19, the J call TRBJ1-5, with TRBD1 matching over 12 bases. The germline V gene encodes CDR1 LNHDA and CDR2 SQIVND (reference sequence). The ends lost 7 bases at V and 4 bases at J; junction bases unmatched: 8. This CDR3 spans 16 amino acids. The CDR3 nucleotides are TGTGCCAGTACCCCCATGGGACAGGGGGCTAATCAGCCCCAGCATTTT. Its protein is CASTPMGQGANQPQHF.

This clone has more than one count but fewer than ten. This chain links TRBV9 with TRBJ2-7, with 10 bases lining up with TRBD2. Germline V gene sequence: CDR1 SGDLS, CDR2 YYNGEE. This CDR3 comprises 15 residues. The junction had 11 bases not matched to a gene; V was cut back by 5 bases and J by 6 bases. The CDR3 DNA reads TGTGCCAGCAGATCAGGAGGGACTAGCGTGGGCGAGCAGTACTTC. Protein: CASRSGGTSVGEQYF.